Following are 22 T cell receptor beta chains from one sample sequenced in a study of cytomegalovirus exposure and HLA in healthy donors (dated by TCRdb to 2015 to 2018). Library preparation used the immunoSEQ multiplex PCR assay. For the multiplex PCR, a mixture combining 60 forward primers for TCR Vbeta segments and 13 reverse primers for TCR Jbeta segments was used. TCRdb provides this immuneACCESS table in a form limited to in-frame rearrangements. Some clones are lacking; in checked studies, under half of them reflect an unresolved V gene, and why the rest are absent is not known. The sample table lists roughly 100,000 clones, over 75% of them with a count of one. Approximately 3.6% of the sample is taken by the ten largest. Sequencing used PBMCs. These receptors were collected from a man aged 60 to 75 in good health and CMV-seronegative.

This clone has just one count. V gene TRBV28 combines with J gene TRBJ2-7, with D possibly TRBD2 on 6 matching bases. The germline V gene has CDR1 MDHEN and CDR2 SYDVKM. The CDR3 runs to 15 residues. Trimming took 8 bases from V and 6 from J, leaving 23 bases between them. CDR3 in amino acids: CASGRELEGTGEQYV. The CDR3 nucleotides are TGTGCCAGCGGAAGGGAGTTGGAGGGCACTGGCGAGCAGTACGTC.

The chain uses TRBV29-1 and TRBJ1-1, with 8 bases that match TRBD1. The CDR3 spans 14 residues. V lost 6 bases and J lost 4; bases outside the gene matches: 10. CDR1 is SQVTM, CDR2 ANQGSEA, per germline. The CDR3 loop reads CSVFSGQEITEAFF. CDR3 DNA sequence: TGCAGCGTGTTCTCGGGACAGGAGATCACTGAAGCTTTCTTT.

The rearrangement joins TRBV5-1 to TRBJ1-1, with a tentative D call TRBD1 (5 bases). Germline loops: CDR1 SGHRS, CDR2 YFSETQ. There are 14 residues in the CDR3. Trimming left V 0 bases short and J 1 base short, with 7 bases between. The CDR3 nucleotides read TGCGCCAGCAGCTTGGCCGGGGGGAACACTGAAGCTTTCTTT. Translating gives CASSLAGGNTEAFF.

This sequence joins TRBV5-1 and TRBJ1-1; D unclear. Germline V lookup: CDR1 SGHRS, CDR2 YFSETQ. The CDR3 consists of 15 residues. The germline V and J ends were trimmed by 4 bases and 4 bases, with 17 bases remaining between them. The CDR3 sequence is CASSQAPAGGTEAFF. CDR3 nucleotide sequence: TGCGCCAGCAGCCAGGCCCCGGCAGGAGGCACTGAAGCTTTCTTT.

V and J are TRBV2 and TRBJ2-1; D perhaps matches TRBD2 (6 bases). Germline V gives CDR1 SNHLY, CDR2 FYNNEI. Trimming removed 5 bases at V and 5 bases at J, with 10 bases between. The length of the CDR3 is 13 residues. This CDR3 is CASSPRRDNEQFF. The CDR3 nucleotides are TGTGCCAGCAGTCCCCGGAGGGACAATGAGCAGTTCTTC.

The chain uses TRBV18 and TRBJ2-5; 12 positions agree with TRBD2. The CDR3 contains 20 residues. In germline, CDR1 is KGHSH, CDR2 LQKENI. V was clipped by 2 bases and J by 6 bases; unmatched bases: 19. The CDR3 is CASSPKFTTSGGLLKKTQYF. The CDR3 coding sequence is TGTGCCAGCTCACCAAAATTCACGACTAGCGGGGGCCTATTAAAGAAGACCCAGTACTTC. The full variable domain, completed using reference TRBV18 and TRBJ2-5, is NAGVMQNPRHLVRRRGQEARLRCSPMKGHSHVYWYRQLPEEGLKFMVYLQKENIIDESGMPKERFSAEFPKEGPSILRIQQVVRGDSAAYFCASSPKFTTSGGLLKKTQYFGPGTRLLVL.

The chain carries TRBV7-8 and TRBJ1-5; D uncertain. Between the trimmed V and J ends, which lost 3 bases and 6 bases, there was a span of 9 bases. The CDR3 is 13 amino acids. The germline CDR1 and CDR2 sequences are SGHVS and FQNEAQ. The CDR3 loop reads CASSFGVRQPQHF. CDR3 in DNA: TGTGCCAGCAGCTTCGGGGTTCGTCAGCCCCAGCATTTT.

V gene TRBV2 combines with J gene TRBJ1-3; 8 bases map to TRBD1. CDR1 and CDR2 from the germline V gene are SNHLY and FYNNEI. The CDR3 contains 15 residues. V shed 6 bases, J shed 2 bases, and the junction held 6 bases outside the gene matches. The CDR3 DNA reads as TGTGCCAGCAGCGCCAGGGGGCGCCCTGGAAACACCATATATTTT. This translates into CASSARGRPGNTIYF.

The genes are TRBV19 and TRBJ1-5, with D maybe TRBD1 (6 bases). The CDR3 length is 16 residues. The germline CDR1 and CDR2 sequences are LNHDA and SQIVND (reference sequence). V was shortened by 11 bases and J by 0 bases, with 20 bases between the two germline ends. The CDR3: CAAHKGRGYSNQPQHF. The CDR3, as DNA: TGTGCCGCCCACAAAGGGAGGGGGTATAGCAATCAGCCCCAGCATTTT.

This clone came up a few times. The chain carries TRBV18 and TRBJ1-1, with 12 bases aligning to TRBD1. CDR1 and CDR2 (germline): KGHSH, LQKENI. Losses at the gene ends were 0 bases for V and 10 bases for J; bases not matched to a gene: 6. The CDR3 length is 15 residues. DNA for the CDR3: TGTGCCAGCTCACCACCGGGACAGGGGGCTGTGGGAGCTTTCTTT. Protein product: CASSPPGQGAVGAFF.

V and J are TRBV5-1 and TRBJ1-2, with 7 nucleotides matching TRBD1. With 0 bases clipped from V and 7 bases from J, the junction kept 12 bases outside the gene matches. Germline V gene sequence: CDR1 SGHRS, CDR2 YFSETQ. This CDR3 is built from 16 residues. CDR3 bases: TGCGCCAGCAGCTTGGAGTACGCCGGGACAGTCCCTGGCTACACCTTC. Protein: CASSLEYAGTVPGYTF.

This rearrangement joins TRBV19 to TRBJ1-4; 9 bases agree with TRBD1. V lost 10 bases, J lost 8 bases, and 11 bases stayed unmatched. Germline V gives CDR1 LNHDA, CDR2 SQIVND (reference sequence). The CDR3 runs 14 residues. The CDR3 nucleotides are TGTGCCACGCGACCGGACAGGGGAGTCGAAAAACTGTTTTTT. Translated, it gives CATRPDRGVEKLFF.

The chain uses TRBV6-6 and TRBJ1-1, with D perhaps matching TRBD1 (5 bases). Trimming took 2 bases from V and 3 from J, leaving 13 bases between them. This CDR3 is 15 amino acids long. CDR1 and CDR2 from the germline V gene are MNHNY and SVGAGI (reference sequence). The CDR3 DNA follows: TGTGCCAGCAGTTACAGAAGGGTAGGGGACACTGAAGCTTTCTTT. Protein: CASSYRRVGDTEAFF.

This clone was counted a few times. This rearrangement joins TRBV7-9 to TRBJ2-5; TRBD1 aligns across 10 bases. From germline, CDR1 is SEHNR and CDR2 FQNEAQ (reference sequence). The CDR3 is 15 residues long. Trimming removed 5 bases from V and 2 bases from J; junction bases left unmatched: 5. The CDR3 DNA sequence: TGTGCCAGCAGCCCGGGACAGGGGAATCAAGAGACCCAGTACTTC. Encoded protein: CASSPGQGNQETQYF.

V gene TRBV7-2 combines with J gene TRBJ1-3; TRBD1 is a possible D gene (5 bases). Per germline, CDR1 SGHTA and CDR2 FQGNSA. The CDR3 is 16 amino acids. V dropped 2 bases and J dropped 2 bases, with 13 bases sitting between them. Here the CDR3 reads CASSLTGAGAGNTIYF. The DNA for the CDR3 is TGTGCCAGCAGCTTAACGGGTGCGGGGGCTGGAAACACCATATATTTT.

The chain couples TRBV4-1 to TRBJ2-3; D gene ambiguous. The CDR3 sequence is 15 residues long. With 4 bases removed from V and 0 bases from J, the gap between germline ends came to 11 bases. Germline V CDR1 and CDR2: MGHRA, YSYEKL. The CDR3 loop reads CASSPTQPSTDTQYF. In DNA, the CDR3 is TGCGCCAGCAGCCCGACACAGCCTAGCACAGATACGCAGTATTTT.

The rearrangement uses TRBV6-5 and TRBJ1-2; tentatively, D is TRBD1 (6 bases). This CDR3 has 15 residues. Germline V gene sequence: CDR1 MNHEY, CDR2 SVGAGI. Trimming took off 6 bases at V and 6 bases at J, with 20 bases between the two ends. CDR3 nucleotides: TGTGCCAGCAGCCGCGGCCTCGACAGGCGCGATGGCTACACCTTC. It translates to CASSRGLDRRDGYTF.

This chain links TRBV15 with TRBJ2-4; TRBD1 agrees at 10 bases. Germline values: CDR1 LNHNV, CDR2 YYDKDF (reference sequence). The CDR3 runs to 18 residues. J was trimmed by 7 bases and V by 2 bases; bases with no gene match: 14. This CDR3 is CATSRPYTDRGHRNIQYF. For the CDR3, the DNA is TGTGCCACCAGCAGACCATACACCGACAGGGGGCATAGGAACATTCAGTACTTC.

The gene calls are TRBV5-4 and TRBJ2-2, with 7 nucleotides matching TRBD2. V shed 0 bases and J 6 bases; nucleotides not matched to a gene: 5. Germline V lookup: CDR1 SGHNT, CDR2 YYREEE (reference sequence). The CDR3 is made up of 15 amino acids. DNA for the CDR3: TGTGCCAGCAGCTTGGCTGGACTAGGCCCCGGGGAGCTGTTTTTT. Its protein is CASSLAGLGPGELFF.

This chain links TRBV7-3 with TRBJ1-6; 11 nucleotides align to TRBD1. The CDR3 sequence is 14 residues long. The junction had 2 bases not matched to a gene; V was cut back by 5 bases and J by 8 bases. Germline CDR1 and CDR2: SGHTA and FQGTGA. This CDR3 is CASSRTGGDSPLHF. The CDR3 DNA follows: TGTGCCAGCAGCCGGACAGGGGGCGATTCACCCCTCCACTTT.

The rearrangement uses TRBV15 and TRBJ1-5, with TRBD1 identical over 7 bases. This CDR3 spans 16 amino acids. V shed 2 bases and J 4 bases; nucleotides not matched to a gene: 8. Per the germline V gene, CDR1 is LNHNV and CDR2 is YYDKDF (reference sequence). CDR3 amino acids: CATSRQETGWNQPQHF. The CDR3 coding sequence is TGTGCCACCAGCAGACAAGAGACAGGGTGGAATCAGCCCCAGCATTTT.

This clone was picked up one time. The CDR3 nucleotides are TGTGCCAGCAGCGCGACACCGGGGGTGGGCGGTGAAAAACTGTTTTTT. Translating gives CASSATPGVGGEKLFF. V gene TRBV9 combines with J gene TRBJ1-4; a weak D match, TRBD1 (5 bases). CDR3 length: 16 amino acids. From germline, CDR1 is SGDLS and CDR2 YYNGEE. Trimming removed 3 bases at V and 7 bases at J, with 19 bases between.